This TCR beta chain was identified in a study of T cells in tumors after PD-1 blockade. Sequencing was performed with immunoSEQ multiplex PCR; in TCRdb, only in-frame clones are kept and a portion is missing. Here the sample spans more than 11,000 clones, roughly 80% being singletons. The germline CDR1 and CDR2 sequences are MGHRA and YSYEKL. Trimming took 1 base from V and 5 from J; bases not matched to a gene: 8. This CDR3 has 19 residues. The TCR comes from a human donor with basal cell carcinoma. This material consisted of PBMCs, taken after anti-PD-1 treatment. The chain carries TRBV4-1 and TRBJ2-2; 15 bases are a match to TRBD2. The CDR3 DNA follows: TGCGCCAGCAGCCAAGGGGCGGGACTAGCGGGAGGTTGGACCGGGGAGCTGTTTTTT. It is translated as CASSQGAGLAGGWTGELFF.